This T cell receptor beta chain stems from a study of T-cell reconstitution after alpha-beta-depleted transplantation in children. V lost 4 bases and J lost 5; bases outside the gene matches: 4. This CDR3 is built from 13 residues. From germline, CDR1 is SNHLY and CDR2 FYNNEI. Unique molecular identifiers were incorporated into the prepared TCRbeta library. TCRdb re-analysed the PCR reads in MiXCR, keeping a single row per CDR3 protein. The sample shows around 600,000 distinct CDR3 sequences, approximately 16% of them seen only once. The specimen was PBMCs from the stem cell graft donor, collected from the stem cell graft. V and J are TRBV2 and TRBJ1-1; 7 bases match TRBD1. The clonotype comes from a human donor who donated a stem cell graft to a child with acute myeloid leukemia. The CDR3 region has the DNA TGTGCCAGCAGTGGAGGGGGCGCGACTGAAGCTTTCTTT. Amino acids: CASSGGGATEAFF.